This T cell receptor beta chain stems from a study of T cells in Graves' hyperthyroidism and ophthalmopathy. This CDR3 region has 19 residues. Trimming took off 0 bases at V and 4 bases at J, with 24 bases between the two ends. Germline V gene data show CDR1 as MNHNY and CDR2 as SVGAGI (reference sequence). Researchers amplified the TCR beta CDR3 regions from RNA transcripts. The TCR CDR3 first-round RT-PCR relied on the HTBI primer set. TCRdb redid the calling of the multiplex PCR reads with MiXCR, one entry per CDR3 protein. The profile shows about 260,000 distinct CDR3 sequences, over 15% of them singletons. Study-level points and caveats: The authors' 13 V-J model separated ophthalmopathy from stable hyperthyroidism.

Ten or more counts support this clonotype. Its antigen is undetermined. Each person with ophthalmopathy scored at least 3 on the Clinical Activity Score, reached NOSPECS grade 4 or higher, and had been ill under 3 months. PBMCs stemmed from less than 13 ml fresh peripheral blood. The sample consisted of blood. The gene calls are TRBV6-6 and TRBJ1-2; tentative D call: TRBD1 (5 bases). The source of this sequence is a woman aged 18-29 years with Graves' ophthalmopathy. CDR3 sequence: CASSYSNYMWRGPFYGYTF. The DNA for the CDR3 is TGTGCCAGCAGTTACTCGAATTATATGTGGAGGGGACCGTTCTATGGCTACACCTTC.